What follows are 11 T cell receptor beta chains derived from one specimen sequenced in a study of cytomegalovirus exposure and HLA in healthy donors (dated by TCRdb to 2016 to 2017). The library was prepared using the immunoSEQ multiplex PCR assay. For the multiplex PCR, a mixture combining 60 forward primers for TCR Vbeta segments and 13 reverse primers for TCR Jbeta segments was used. Imported from immuneACCESS, the table was reduced by TCRdb to in-frame sequences with V and J called. These copies leave out some clones; in studies compared against another copy, an unresolved V gene accounts for under half, and the cause of the remainder is not known. The sample table includes 40,000 or so clones. Of the sample, over 3.5% is held by the ten largest clones. Sequenced: PBMCs. The receptors shown here come from a male donor in good health and CMV-seronegative.

The chain recombines TRBV11-2 with TRBJ1-6; maybe TRBD1 (6 bases). Per the germline V gene, CDR1 is SGHAT and CDR2 is FQNNGV. The CDR3 extends over 17 amino acids. V lost 5 bases and J lost 1, with 15 bases in between. As DNA, the CDR3 is TGTGCCAGCAGCAAAAGTAATAGGGGGTCCTATAATTCACCCCTCCACTTT. It translates to CASSKSNRGSYNSPLHF.

V gene TRBV6-5 combines with J gene TRBJ1-5; 7 bases agree with TRBD1. The CDR3 is made up of 14 amino acids. In germline, CDR1 is MNHEY, CDR2 SVGAGI. V was clipped by 5 bases and J by 4 bases; unmatched bases: 5. CDR3 in amino acids: CASSRNRGNQPQHF. The CDR3 region has the DNA TGTGCCAGCAGTCGGAACAGGGGAAATCAGCCCCAGCATTTT.

The chain joins TRBV6-1 to TRBJ2-2; D is perhaps TRBD1 (6 bases). Trimming left V 4 bases short and J 8 bases short, with 11 bases between. Germline loops: CDR1 MNHNS, CDR2 SASEGT. This CDR3 has 13 residues. The CDR3: CASSVQGVGELFF. CDR3 sequence (DNA): TGTGCCAGCAGTGTACAGGGAGTGGGGGAGCTGTTTTTT.

About this clone: Compared with germline, one end of the junction differs, possibly owing to a read error. V and J are TRBV6-6 and TRBJ1-5, with 7 bases fitting TRBD1. CDR1 and CDR2 (germline): MNHNY, SVGAGI (reference sequence). This CDR3 has 13 amino acids. Written as DNA, the CDR3 is TGTGCCAGCAGTCCCACAGGGGATCAGGCCCAGCATTTT. Protein sequence: CASSPTGDQAQHF.

The genes are TRBV6-5 and TRBJ1-1, with D possibly being TRBD1 (5 bases). Per the germline V gene, CDR1 is MNHEY and CDR2 is SVGAGI. The CDR3 has 15 amino acids. The V gene lost 6 bases and the J gene lost 2 bases, with 16 bases spanning the gap. The CDR3 here is CASRRSRQRNTEAFF. CDR3 coding DNA: TGTGCCAGCAGACGGTCCAGACAGAGAAACACTGAAGCTTTCTTT.

CDR3 amino acids: CASRSLGYGYTF. The DNA for the CDR3 is TGTGCCAGCAGATCCCTCGGCTATGGCTACACCTTC. The chain joins TRBV7-6 to TRBJ1-2; D call uncertain. From germline, CDR1 is SGHVS and CDR2 FNYEAQ. Trimming stripped 6 bases from V and 4 bases from J, with 9 bases between. This CDR3 contains 12 residues.

The V and J genes are TRBV19 and TRBJ1-5, with 9 bases aligning to TRBD1. The junction had 3 bases not matched to a gene; V was cut back by 5 bases and J by 1 base. The V gene's germline CDR1 is LNHDA and CDR2 SQIVND (reference sequence). The CDR3 sequence is 15 residues long. CDR3 loop: CASSLQGASNQPQHF. The DNA of the CDR3 is TGTGCCAGTAGTCTACAGGGGGCAAGCAATCAGCCCCAGCATTTT.

J is TRBJ1-1 and V is TRBV18; TRBD1 matches 7 bases. J gave up 4 bases and V 3 bases, and 5 bases lay outside the gene matches. The length of the CDR3 is 14 residues. Germline V gene data show CDR1 as KGHSH and CDR2 as LQKENI. CDR3 sequence reads: CASSPTGIATEAFF. CDR3 nucleotide sequence: TGTGCCAGCTCACCGACAGGGATCGCCACTGAAGCTTTCTTT.

This chain links TRBV28 with TRBJ2-3; tentatively, D is TRBD1 (5 bases). V lost 6 bases and J lost 6, with 7 bases in between. CDR3 size: 11 residues. Germline V gene sequence: CDR1 MDHEN, CDR2 SYDVKM. This CDR3 is CASSYRDTQYF. CDR3 nucleotide sequence: TGTGCCAGCAGCTACAGGGATACGCAGTATTTT.

J is TRBJ1-3 and V is TRBV19, with D possibly matching TRBD1 (6 bases). V was pared by 3 bases and J by 0 bases, with 15 bases between. CDR1 is LNHDA, CDR2 SQIVND, per germline (reference sequence). There are 17 residues in the CDR3. CDR3 loop: CASSILRRGGSGNTIYF. The CDR3 coding sequence is TGTGCCAGTAGTATCCTGCGTAGAGGGGGCTCTGGAAACACCATATATTTT.

V usage is TRBV11-2 and J usage is TRBJ1-2, with a tentative D call TRBD1 (5 bases). Per germline, CDR1 SGHAT and CDR2 FQNNGV. Trimming pared 3 bases from V and 8 bases from J, leaving 13 bases between. The CDR3 is 13 amino acids. The chain's CDR3 is CASSFWGESGYTF. In DNA, the CDR3 is TGTGCCAGCAGCTTTTGGGGGGAAAGCGGCTACACCTTC.